This T cell receptor (beta chain) appears in the sequencing data of a study of blood T cell repertoires in COVID-19. At the level of the study: The study drew acute and convalescent COVID-19 samples from the United States, Italy and Spain. Sources were T cells, B-cell-depleted T cells, or PBMCs; the material itself was cDNA or gDNA.

How the authors handled the data: Estimates of nucleated cell counts were drawn from the amplification of reference gene primers. Profiling relied on immunoSEQ multiplex PCR, and the TCRdb table lists in-frame clones only, not all of them. V and J calls and clone size are copied from that table; D and trimming were computed from the DNA. The sample shows 90,000 to 120,000 clones, 70% to 90% of them seen only once. Trimming took 5 bases from V and 5 from J; bases not matched to a gene: 7. This CDR3 region has 14 residues. Germline V lookup: CDR1 SGHTA, CDR2 FQGTGA. The sequenced sample was peripheral blood. The sequence was obtained from a man aged 40-49 years with active or convalescent COVID-19. V gene TRBV7-3 combines with J gene TRBJ2-3; 7 bases are a match to TRBD2. The CDR3: CASSPGTIEDTQYF. CDR3 bases: TGTGCCAGCAGCCCTGGGACTATTGAAGATACGCAGTATTTT. Based on the CDR3 plus reference TRBV7-3 and TRBJ2-3, the full variable domain is GAGVSQTPSNKVTEKGKYVELRCDPISGHTALYWYRQSLGQGPEFLIYFQGTGAADDSGLPNDRFFAVRPEGSVSTLKIQRTERGDSAVYLCASSPGTIEDTQYFGPGTRLTVL.